The T cell receptor beta chain under discussion was sequenced for a study of OX40 agonist ivuxolimab in advanced cancers. General study points: The average count of expanded clones was higher among CD8+ T cells than among CD4+. Determination of antigen specificity was not performed for the expanded peripheral T cells.

Trimming shortened V by 5 bases and J by 2 bases, and 16 bases separated the two germline ends. CDR3 length: 15 amino acids. Germline CDR1 MNHNY, CDR2 SVGAGI (reference sequence). With respect to this clone: The target antigen is unknown.

The data were produced by immunoSEQ multiplex PCR, yet TCRdb's version contains in-frame clones alone and is incomplete. The table shows 52,000 or so clones, with about 82% occurring only once. This sequence was found in an adult with an advanced solid tumor such as melanoma, head and neck, liver or kidney cancer. The V and J genes are TRBV6-6 and TRBJ2-7; D may be TRBD1 (5 bases). The sequences come from CD4+ or CD8+ T cells sorted from blood, collected in a trial of the OX40 agonist ivuxolimab. The CDR3 bases are TGTGCCAGCAGTCTAGACAGAGCCCACCCCTACGAGCAGTACTTC. Its protein is CASSLDRAHPYEQYF.